This is a list of T cell receptor beta chains from one sample in a study of Graves' ophthalmopathy and Graves' hyperthyroidism. MiXCR, applied by TCRdb to the multiplex PCR reads, yields one record per CDR3 protein. The sample consists of approximately 640,000 distinct CDR3 sequences, over 40% of them appearing once. Specimen: peripheral blood. The receptors derive from an adult man with Graves' ophthalmopathy. Each CDR3 is given with its conserved first and last residue.

TRBV2	TRBJ2-7	CATPPRDRAYEQYF
TRBV5-5	TRBJ1-5	CASSPSNVQGEGPQPQHF
TRBV4-1	TRBJ2-6	CASGGQGRAGANVLTF
TRBV7-3	TRBJ2-6	CASSSLLTGGAGANVLTF
TRBV10-3	TRBJ2-7	CAIRGPYEQYF
TRBV20-1	TRBJ2-5	CSARPSGTQYF
TRBV6-6	TRBJ1-1	CASSPPGQKVEAFF
TRBV19	TRBJ1-5	CASSGGQGAGQPQHF
TRBV12-3/TRBV12-4	TRBJ2-2	CASRSTGGKAGELFF
TRBV7-2	TRBJ2-5	CASSNSARGEETQYF
TRBV20-1	TRBJ1-1	CSAREGGASTEAFF
TRBV25-1	TRBJ1-1	CASREGTGTFTEAFF
TRBV7-9	TRBJ2-2	CTSSLRLLDTGELFF
TRBV6-6	TRBJ1-1	CASSYSPPDTEAFF
TRBV5-5	TRBJ1-1	CASSSQGMASEAFF
TRBV13	TRBJ1-3	CASSLSLSATGNTIYF
TRBV29-1	TRBJ2-5	CSVEKPSGRGETQYF
TRBV25-1	.	CASSPNRLDDEQFF
TRBV5-1	TRBJ2-5	CASSLVPGYF
TRBV29-1	TRBJ2-3	CSVALILAGEADTQYF
TRBV5-1	TRBJ2-2	CASSLVGVNTGELFF